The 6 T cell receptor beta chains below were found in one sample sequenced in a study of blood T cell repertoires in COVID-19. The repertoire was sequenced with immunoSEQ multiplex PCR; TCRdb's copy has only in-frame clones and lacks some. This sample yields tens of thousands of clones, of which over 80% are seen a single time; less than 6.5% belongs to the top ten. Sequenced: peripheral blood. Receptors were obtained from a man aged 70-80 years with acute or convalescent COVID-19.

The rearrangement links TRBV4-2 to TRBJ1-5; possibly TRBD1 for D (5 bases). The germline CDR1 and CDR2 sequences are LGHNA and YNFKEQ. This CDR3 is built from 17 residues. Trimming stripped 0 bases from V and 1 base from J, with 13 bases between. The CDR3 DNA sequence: TGTGCCAGCAGCCAAGATCGGGGGGGAGGGAGCAATCAGCCCCAGCATTTT. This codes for CASSQDRGGGSNQPQHF.

CDR3 in DNA: TGCGCCAGCAGCTGGGACAGGGCGGAGACCCAGTACTTC. Translated: CASSWDRAETQYF. The rearrangement uses TRBV5-1 and TRBJ2-5; 9 nucleotides match TRBD1. J gave up 5 bases and V 3 bases, and 2 bases lay outside the gene matches. The length of the CDR3 is 13 residues. Germline assignment: CDR1 SGHRS and CDR2 YFSETQ. The whole variable domain, remainder taken from reference TRBV5-1 and TRBJ2-5, is KAGVTQTPRYLIKTRGQQVTLSCSPISGHRSVSWYQQTPGQGLQFLFEYFSETQRNKGNFPGRFSGRQFSNSRSEMNVSTLELGDSALYLCASSWDRAETQYFGPGTRLLVL.

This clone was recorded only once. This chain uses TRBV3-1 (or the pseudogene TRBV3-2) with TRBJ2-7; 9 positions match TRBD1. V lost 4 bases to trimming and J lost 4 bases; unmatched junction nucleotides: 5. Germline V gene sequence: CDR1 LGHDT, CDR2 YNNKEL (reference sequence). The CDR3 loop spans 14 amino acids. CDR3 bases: TGTGCCAGCAGCCGGACAGGGGACAATTACGAGCAGTACTTC. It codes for CASSRTGDNYEQYF.

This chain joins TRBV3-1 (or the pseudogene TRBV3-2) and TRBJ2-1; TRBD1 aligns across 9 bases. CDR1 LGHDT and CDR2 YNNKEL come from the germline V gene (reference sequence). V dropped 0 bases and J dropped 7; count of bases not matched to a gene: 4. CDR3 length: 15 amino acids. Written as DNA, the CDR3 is TGTGCCAGCAGCCAAGATTGGACAGGGGCTAATGAGCAGTTCTTC. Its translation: CASSQDWTGANEQFF.

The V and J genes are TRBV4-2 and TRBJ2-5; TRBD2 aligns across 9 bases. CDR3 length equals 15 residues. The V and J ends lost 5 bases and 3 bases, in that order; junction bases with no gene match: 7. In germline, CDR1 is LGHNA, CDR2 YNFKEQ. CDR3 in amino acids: CASSGGGASEETQYF. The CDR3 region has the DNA TGTGCCAGCAGCGGCGGGGGGGCGTCGGAAGAGACCCAGTACTTC.

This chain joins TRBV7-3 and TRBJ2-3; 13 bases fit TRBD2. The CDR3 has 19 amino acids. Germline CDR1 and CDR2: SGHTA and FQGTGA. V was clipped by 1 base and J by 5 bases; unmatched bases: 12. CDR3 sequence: CASSLRTSGGSLIRDTQYF. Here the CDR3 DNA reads TGTGCCAGCAGCTTAAGGACTAGCGGGGGATCCCTTATACGAGATACGCAGTATTTT.